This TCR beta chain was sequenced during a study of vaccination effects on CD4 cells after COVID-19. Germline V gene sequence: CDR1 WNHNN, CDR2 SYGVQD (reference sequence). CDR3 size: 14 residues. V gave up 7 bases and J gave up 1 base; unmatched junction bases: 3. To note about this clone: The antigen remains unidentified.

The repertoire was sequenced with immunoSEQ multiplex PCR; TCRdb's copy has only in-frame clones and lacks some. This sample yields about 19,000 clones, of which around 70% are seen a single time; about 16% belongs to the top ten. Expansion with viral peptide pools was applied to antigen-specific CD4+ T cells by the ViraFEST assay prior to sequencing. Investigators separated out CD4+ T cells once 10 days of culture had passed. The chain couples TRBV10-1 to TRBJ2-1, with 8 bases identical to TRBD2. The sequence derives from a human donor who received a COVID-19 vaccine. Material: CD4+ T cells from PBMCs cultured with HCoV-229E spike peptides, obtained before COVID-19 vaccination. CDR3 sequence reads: CASNSGGSYNEQFF. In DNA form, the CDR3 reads TGCGCCAGCAACAGCGGGGGTTCCTACAATGAGCAGTTCTTC.